The 10 T cell receptor beta chains below all came from one sample that was sequenced in a study of molecular identifiers for immune sequencing clone quantification. MiXCR, run by TCRdb on the PCR reads, gives a single entry per CDR3 protein. This sample yields over 550,000 distinct CDR3 sequences, of which about 25% are seen a single time; 0.7% to 0.95% belongs to the top ten. Sequencing was carried out using naive CD8+ T cells from blood, with Jurkat cell RNA spiked in. Subset noted: FACS-sorted CD8+CD4-CCR7+CD45RA+ naive T cells. The receptors shown here come from a human donor in good health. Some libraries in this study had Jurkat cell RNA spiked in.

About this clonotype: The germline gene is not matched at one end of the junction; a read error may be the cause. The V call is TRBV7-6, the J call TRBJ1-3, with unresolved D. CDR3 length: 15 residues. CDR1 and CDR2 (germline): SGHVS, FNYEAQ. The chain's CDR3 is CVSSPVEGHQNTIYF. CDR3 in DNA: TGTGTCAGCAGCCCAGTGGAGGGCCACCAAAACACCATATATTTT.

V usage is TRBV14 and J usage is TRBJ2-7; the match to TRBD1 covers 8 bases. CDR1 is SGHDN, CDR2 FVKESK, per germline. V lost 3 bases and J lost 2; bases outside the gene matches: 3. The CDR3 loop spans 14 amino acids. The CDR3 DNA follows: TGTGCCAGCAGCCAGAGGGGACAGGCCTACGAGCAGTACTTC. Residues: CASSQRGQAYEQYF.

With respect to this clonotype: Given a much more abundant clone one base away, this may be a read error. This chain joins TRBV7-9 and TRBJ2-3, with D tentatively TRBD1 (5 bases). The end of the DNA is better explained by TRBJ1-5, so the J call may be wrong. Germline assignment: CDR1 SEHNR and CDR2 FQNEAQ (reference sequence). This CDR3 has 17 amino acids. The CDR3 DNA sequence: TGTGCCAGCAGCTTAGATCGGGGGAGGGCCCGGGCAGATACGCAGCATTTT. Its translation is CASSLDRGRARADTQHF.

This clonotype appeared a few times. The chain uses TRBV19 and TRBJ1-1; perhaps TRBD1 as D (5 bases). The V end was cut by 3 bases, the J end by 3 bases, with 8 bases between. Germline V gene sequence: CDR1 LNHDA, CDR2 SQIVND (reference sequence). The CDR3 has 13 residues. In nucleotides, the CDR3 is TGTGCCAGTAGTATTCAGACAGACACTGAAGCTTTCTTT. This gives the protein CASSIQTDTEAFF.

This clonotype was recorded once. The J gene is TRBJ1-5, the V gene TRBV19, with TRBD1 matching 7 bases. V shed 11 bases, J shed 1 base, and the junction held 17 bases outside the gene matches. This CDR3 has 17 residues. Germline loops: CDR1 LNHDA, CDR2 SQIVND (reference sequence). CDR3 nucleotide sequence: TGTGCCCTCCACCCCTCCCAGGGACAGAAGAGCAATCAGCCCCAGCATTTT. Residues: CALHPSQGQKSNQPQHF. Full variable domain (remainder filled in from reference TRBV19 and TRBJ1-5): DGGITQSPKYLFRKEGQNVTLSCEQNLNHDAMYWYRQDPGQGLRLIYYSQIVNDFQKGDIAEGYSVSREKKESFPLTVTSAQKNPTAFYLCALHPSQGQKSNQPQHFGDGTRLSIL.

The chain has TRBV19 and TRBJ2-2, with D hard to call. V lost 6 bases and J lost 1, with 18 bases in between. This CDR3 comprises 17 residues. The V gene's germline CDR1 is LNHDA and CDR2 SQIVND (reference sequence). The CDR3 here is CASSPCKTSWNTGELFF. CDR3 sequence (DNA): TGTGCCAGTAGCCCGTGCAAGACCAGCTGGAACACCGGGGAGCTGTTTTTT.

The table lists this clonotype with many counts. The V call is TRBV7-9, the J call TRBJ2-1; possibly TRBD2 for D (5 bases). The germline V gene encodes CDR1 SEHNR and CDR2 FQNEAQ (reference sequence). Trimming took 5 bases from V and 12 from J, leaving 17 bases between them. The CDR3 extends over 13 amino acids. CDR3 loop: CASSTISSLWQFF. The CDR3 DNA is TGTGCCAGCAGCACCATTTCTAGCCTGTGGCAGTTCTTC. Combining the CDR3 with reference TRBV7-9 and TRBJ2-1 gives the whole variable domain DTGVSQNPRHKITKRGQNVTFRCDPISEHNRLYWYRQTLGQGPEFLTYFQNEAQLEKSRLLSDRFSAERPKGSFSTLEIQRTEQGDSAMYLCASSTISSLWQFFGPGTRLTVL.

In this sample, this clonotype turned up a few times. The V gene is TRBV20-1, the J gene TRBJ2-3; tentative D call: TRBD1 (6 bases). This CDR3 has 15 residues. Trimming took off 0 bases at V and 8 bases at J, with 18 bases between the two ends. From germline, CDR1 is DFQATT and CDR2 SNEGSKA (reference sequence). In DNA form, the CDR3 reads TGCAGTGCTAGAGATTCTGGACAGTCGGGACGTACGCAGTATTTT. It specifies CSARDSGQSGRTQYF.

The sample holds many counts of this clonotype. The chain links TRBV28 to TRBJ2-3; no reliable D call. V dropped 4 bases and J dropped 6 bases, with 14 bases sitting between them. The CDR3 extends over 14 amino acids. Germline-derived CDR1 and CDR2 are MDHEN and SYDVKM. CDR3 bases: TGTGCCAGCAGTTCCGTTGCTAGTTCCGATACGCAGTATTTT. It codes for CASSSVASSDTQYF.

This clonotype was seen more than once but under ten times. V gene TRBV7-9 combines with J gene TRBJ2-7, with D possibly matching TRBD2 (7 bases). CDR1 is SEHNR, CDR2 FQNEAQ, per germline (reference sequence). V was clipped by 5 bases and J by 6 bases, with 14 bases between them. The CDR3 has 13 residues. The CDR3 coding sequence is TGTGCCAGCAGCCCCCGGGGGGCGGGCGAGCAGTACTTC. Translating it yields CASSPRGAGEQYF.